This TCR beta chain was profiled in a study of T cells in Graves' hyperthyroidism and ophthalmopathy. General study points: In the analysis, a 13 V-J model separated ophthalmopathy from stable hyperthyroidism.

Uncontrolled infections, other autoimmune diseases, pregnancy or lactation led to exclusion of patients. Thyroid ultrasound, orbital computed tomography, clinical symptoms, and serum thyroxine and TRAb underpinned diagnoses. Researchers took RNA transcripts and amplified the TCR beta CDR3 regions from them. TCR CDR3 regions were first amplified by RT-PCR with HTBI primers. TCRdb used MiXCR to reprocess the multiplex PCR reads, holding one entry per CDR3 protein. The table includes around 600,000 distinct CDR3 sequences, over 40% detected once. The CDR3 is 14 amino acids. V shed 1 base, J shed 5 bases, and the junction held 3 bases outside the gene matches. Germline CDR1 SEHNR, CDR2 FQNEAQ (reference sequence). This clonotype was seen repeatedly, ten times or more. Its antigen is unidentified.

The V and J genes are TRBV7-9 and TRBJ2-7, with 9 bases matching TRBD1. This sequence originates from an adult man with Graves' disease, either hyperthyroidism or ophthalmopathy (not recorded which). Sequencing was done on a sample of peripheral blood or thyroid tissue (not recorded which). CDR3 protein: CASSLGQGGDEQYF. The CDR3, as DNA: TGTGCCAGCAGCTTAGGACAGGGGGGGGACGAGCAGTACTTC.